Below, one T cell receptor beta chain is given with its context. Its antigen remains unknown. 5'RACE primed at constant segments yielded TCR alpha and TCR beta cDNA libraries bearing sample barcodes and UMIs. One entry per CDR3 protein, called by TCRdb with MiXCR from the 5' RACE reads. The table has around 250,000 distinct CDR3 sequences, 16% seen once. The sample comes from a study of T-cell memory formation after mild COVID-19. Across the study: In these data, TCR clusters were largely donor specific.

Study observations and caveats: Day 37-peaking second-wave clones had unconfirmed SARS-CoV-2 specificity. Later expanders leaned CD4+, whereas clones that contracted between day 15 and 85 were balanced CD4/CD8.

Deletions cut 1 base from V and 9 bases from J, with 10 bases between. Germline CDR1 reads KGHSH; CDR2 reads LQKENI. This CDR3 is 13 amino acids long. The TCR originated in a man between 18 and 35 years old who had mild COVID-19 (a few samples of this study predate the infection). Cell type and time point are not known. The V gene is TRBV18, the J gene TRBJ2-1; D may be TRBD1 or TRBD2 (6 bases each). The sequenced sample was PBMCs or a T cell subset sorted from them (not recorded which). The CDR3 loop is CASSPQPGAEQFF. The CDR3 nucleotides read TGTGCCAGCTCACCACAGCCGGGGGCTGAGCAGTTCTTC. The full variable domain, in which reference TRBV18 and TRBJ2-1 provide the parts outside the CDR3, is NAGVMQNPRHLVRRRGQEARLRCSPMKGHSHVYWYRQLPEEGLKFMVYLQKENIIDESGMPKERFSAEFPKEGPSILRIQQVVRGDSAAYFCASSPQPGAEQFFGPGTRLTVL.